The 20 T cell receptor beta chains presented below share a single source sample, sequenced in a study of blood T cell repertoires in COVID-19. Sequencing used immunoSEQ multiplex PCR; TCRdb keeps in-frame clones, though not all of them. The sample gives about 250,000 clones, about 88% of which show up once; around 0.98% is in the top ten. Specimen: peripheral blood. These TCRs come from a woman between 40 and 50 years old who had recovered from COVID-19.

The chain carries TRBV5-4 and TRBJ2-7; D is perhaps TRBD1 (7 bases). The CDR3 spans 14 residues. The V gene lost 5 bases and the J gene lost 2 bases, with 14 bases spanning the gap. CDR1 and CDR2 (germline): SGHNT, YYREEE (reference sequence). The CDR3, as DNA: TGTGCCAGCAGGCCCGGGGGACAGACCTACGAGCAGTACTTC. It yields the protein CASRPGGQTYEQYF.

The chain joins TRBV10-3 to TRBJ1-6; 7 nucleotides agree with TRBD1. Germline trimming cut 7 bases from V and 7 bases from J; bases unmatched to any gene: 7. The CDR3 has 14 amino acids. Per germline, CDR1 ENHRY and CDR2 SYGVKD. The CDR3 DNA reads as TGTGCCATCACCACAGGGGCCCCAAATTCACCCCTCCACTTT. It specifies CAITTGAPNSPLHF.

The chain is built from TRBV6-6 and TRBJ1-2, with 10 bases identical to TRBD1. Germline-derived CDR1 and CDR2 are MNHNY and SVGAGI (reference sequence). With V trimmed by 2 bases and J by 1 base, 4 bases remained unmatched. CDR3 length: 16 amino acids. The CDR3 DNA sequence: TGTGCCAGCAGTTACGGTGGGACAGGGGTTAACTATGGCTACACCTTC. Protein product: CASSYGGTGVNYGYTF.

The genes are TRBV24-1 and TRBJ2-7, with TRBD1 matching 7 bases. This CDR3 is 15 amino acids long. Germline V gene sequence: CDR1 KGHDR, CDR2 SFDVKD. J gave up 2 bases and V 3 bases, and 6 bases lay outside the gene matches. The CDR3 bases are TGTGCCACCAGTGATACCCGGACAGGAGCCTACGAGCAGTACTTC. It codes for CATSDTRTGAYEQYF.

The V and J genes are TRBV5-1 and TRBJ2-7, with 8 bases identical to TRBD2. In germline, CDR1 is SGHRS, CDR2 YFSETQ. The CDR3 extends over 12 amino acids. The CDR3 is CAVVAGIYEQYV. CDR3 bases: TGCGCAGTGGTAGCGGGAATATACGAGCAGTACGTC.

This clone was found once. This CDR3 reads CAWGAHRGGSGYTF. The CDR3 DNA is TGTGCCTGGGGGGCGCACAGGGGTGGGTCTGGCTACACCTTC. V gene TRBV30 combines with J gene TRBJ1-2, with 7 bases aligning to TRBD1. The CDR3 length is 14 residues. Germline assignment: CDR1 GTSNPN and CDR2 SVGIG (reference sequence). V shed 5 bases and J 7 bases; nucleotides not matched to a gene: 13.

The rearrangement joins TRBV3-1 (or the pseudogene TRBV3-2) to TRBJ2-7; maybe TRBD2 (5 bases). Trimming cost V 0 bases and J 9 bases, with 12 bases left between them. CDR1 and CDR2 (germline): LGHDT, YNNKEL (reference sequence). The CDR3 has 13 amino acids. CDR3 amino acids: CASSQDGRARQYF. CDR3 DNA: TGTGCCAGCAGCCAAGATGGGCGGGCCCGGCAGTACTTC.

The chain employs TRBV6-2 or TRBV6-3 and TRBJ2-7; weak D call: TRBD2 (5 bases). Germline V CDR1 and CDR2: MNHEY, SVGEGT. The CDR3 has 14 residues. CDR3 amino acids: CANSYSGVSYEQYV. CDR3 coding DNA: TGTGCCAACAGTTACTCCGGGGTCTCCTACGAGCAGTACGTC.

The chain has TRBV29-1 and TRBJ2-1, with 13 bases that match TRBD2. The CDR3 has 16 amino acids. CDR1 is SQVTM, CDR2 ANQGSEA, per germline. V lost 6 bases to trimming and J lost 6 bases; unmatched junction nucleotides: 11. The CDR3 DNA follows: TGCAGCGTACCTTCCCCACGACTAGCGGGAGGCAATGAGCAGTTCTTC. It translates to CSVPSPRLAGGNEQFF.

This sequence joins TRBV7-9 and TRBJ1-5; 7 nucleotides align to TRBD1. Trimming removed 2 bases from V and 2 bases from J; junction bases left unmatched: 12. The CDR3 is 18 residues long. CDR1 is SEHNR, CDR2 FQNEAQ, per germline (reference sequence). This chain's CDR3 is CASSLWATGVPRNQPQHF. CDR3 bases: TGTGCCAGCAGCTTATGGGCCACAGGGGTCCCCCGCAATCAGCCCCAGCATTTT.

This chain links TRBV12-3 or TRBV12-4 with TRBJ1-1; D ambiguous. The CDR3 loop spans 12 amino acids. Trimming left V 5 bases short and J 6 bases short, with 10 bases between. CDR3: CASSPPVSEAFF. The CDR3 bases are TGTGCCAGCAGTCCCCCGGTGTCTGAAGCTTTCTTT.

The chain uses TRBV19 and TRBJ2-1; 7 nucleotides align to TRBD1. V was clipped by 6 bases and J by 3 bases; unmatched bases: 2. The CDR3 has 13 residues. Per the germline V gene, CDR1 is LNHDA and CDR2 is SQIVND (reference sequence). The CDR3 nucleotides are TGTGCCAGTAGGGGACAGAACTACAATGAGCAGTTCTTC. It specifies CASRGQNYNEQFF.

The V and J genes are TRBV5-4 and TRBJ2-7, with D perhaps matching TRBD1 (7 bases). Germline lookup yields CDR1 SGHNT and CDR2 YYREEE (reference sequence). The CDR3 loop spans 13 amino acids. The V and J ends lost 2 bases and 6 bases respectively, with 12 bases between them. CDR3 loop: CASSFPQGGEQYF. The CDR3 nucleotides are TGTGCCAGCAGCTTTCCCCAGGGGGGCGAGCAGTACTTC. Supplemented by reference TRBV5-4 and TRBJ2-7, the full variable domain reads ETGVTQSPTHLIKTRGQQVTLRCSSQSGHNTVSWYQQALGQGPQFIFQYYREEENGRGNFPPRFSGLQFPNYSSELNVNALELDDSALYLCASSFPQGGEQYFGPGTRLTVT.

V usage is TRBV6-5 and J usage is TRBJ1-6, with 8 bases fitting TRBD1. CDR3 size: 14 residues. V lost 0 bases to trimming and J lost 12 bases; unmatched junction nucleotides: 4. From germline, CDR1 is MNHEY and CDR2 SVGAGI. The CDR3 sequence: CASSYSRDRLPLHF. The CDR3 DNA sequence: TGTGCCAGCAGTTACTCGAGGGACAGGTTACCCCTCCACTTT.

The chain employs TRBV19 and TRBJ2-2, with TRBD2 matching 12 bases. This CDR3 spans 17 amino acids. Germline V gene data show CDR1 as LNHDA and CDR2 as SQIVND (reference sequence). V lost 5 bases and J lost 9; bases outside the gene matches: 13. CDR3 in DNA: TGTGCCAGTAGTTGGTCTAGCGGGAGGGCCATGAACAGGGAGCTGTTTTTT. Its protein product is CASSWSSGRAMNRELFF.

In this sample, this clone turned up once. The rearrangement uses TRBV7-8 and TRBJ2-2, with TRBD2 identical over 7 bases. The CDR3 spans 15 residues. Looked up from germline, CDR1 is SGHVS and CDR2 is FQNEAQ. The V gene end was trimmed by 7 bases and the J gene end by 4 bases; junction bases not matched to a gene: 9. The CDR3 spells CASTPTSAATGELFF. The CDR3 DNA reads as TGTGCCAGCACCCCCACTAGCGCGGCCACCGGGGAGCTGTTTTTT.

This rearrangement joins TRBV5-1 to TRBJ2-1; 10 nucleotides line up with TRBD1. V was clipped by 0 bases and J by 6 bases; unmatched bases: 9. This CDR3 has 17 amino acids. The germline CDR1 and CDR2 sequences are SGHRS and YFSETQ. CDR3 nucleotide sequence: TGCGCCAGCAGCTTGGGGCGGACAGGGGGGATCGGCAATGAGCAGTTCTTC. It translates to CASSLGRTGGIGNEQFF.

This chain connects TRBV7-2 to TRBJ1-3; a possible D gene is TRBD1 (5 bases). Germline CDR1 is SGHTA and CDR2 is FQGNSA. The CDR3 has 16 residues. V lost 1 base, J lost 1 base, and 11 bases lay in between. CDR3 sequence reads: CASSLGGVGSGNTIYF. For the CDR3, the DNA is TGTGCCAGCAGCTTAGGGGGGGTTGGGTCTGGAAACACCATATATTTT.

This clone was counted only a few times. This chain's CDR3 is CASSPPGGGLFGYTF. The DNA of the CDR3 is TGTGCCAGCAGCCCACCGGGCGGGGGGCTTTTTGGCTACACCTTC. V is TRBV7-2 and J is TRBJ1-2; possibly TRBD1 for D (6 bases). V lost 5 bases and J lost 7, with 20 bases in between. The CDR3 loop spans 15 amino acids. In germline, CDR1 is SGHTA, CDR2 FQGNSA.

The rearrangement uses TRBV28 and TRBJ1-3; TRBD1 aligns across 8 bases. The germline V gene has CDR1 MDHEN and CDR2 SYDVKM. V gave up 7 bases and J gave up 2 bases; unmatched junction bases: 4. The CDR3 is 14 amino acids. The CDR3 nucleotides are TGTGCCAGCATCCAACAGGGGGCTGGAAACACCATATATTTT. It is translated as CASIQQGAGNTIYF.